Presented here are 14 T cell receptor beta chains from one specimen sequenced in a study of early T cells in non-severe SARS-CoV-2 infection. TCRdb re-called the 5' RACE reads with MiXCR, one entry per CDR3 protein. Of roughly 40,000 distinct CDR3 sequences in the sample, about 4% were seen once. Input material: whole blood. The origin of the receptors is an adult who was a healthcare worker with PCR-confirmed SARS-CoV-2 infection or an uninfected control (not recorded which).

This clonotype was counted many times. This chain links TRBV12-3 or TRBV12-4 with TRBJ2-5; D unresolved. The CDR3 sequence is 15 residues long. The V gene lost 4 bases and the J gene lost 7 bases, with 19 bases spanning the gap. DNA for the CDR3: TGTGCCAGCAGTTCCGAGGACCCCTCCCTCGGGACCCAGTACTTC. Its translation: CASSSEDPSLGTQYF.

Ten or more counts support this clonotype. This chain links TRBV6-6 with TRBJ2-1; D unresolved. The CDR3 has 15 amino acids. Per germline, CDR1 MNHNY and CDR2 SVGAGI (reference sequence). Trimming cost V 4 bases and J 1 base, with 11 bases left between them. The CDR3 DNA reads as TGTGCCAGCAGTTCAGAGCTTCTATCCTACAATGAGCAGTTCTTC. Protein sequence: CASSSELLSYNEQFF.

This clonotype came up many times. The chain uses TRBV27 and TRBJ2-3, with TRBD2 identical over 10 bases. V trimming: 5 bases; J trimming: 3 bases; junction bases outside the gene matches: 8. From germline, CDR1 is MNHEY and CDR2 SMNVEV (reference sequence). This CDR3 has 16 residues. The DNA for the CDR3 is TGTGCCAGCAGTCTGATAGCGGGGGGAGGGACAGATACGCAGTATTTT. It encodes CASSLIAGGGTDTQYF.

This clonotype was picked up many times. The CDR3, as DNA: TGTGCCAGCAGCCCCGACGCTGATACGCAGTATTTT. It encodes CASSPDADTQYF. This chain joins TRBV7-3 and TRBJ2-3; no clear D gene. With 5 bases removed from V and 6 bases from J, the gap between germline ends came to 9 bases. The CDR3 extends over 12 amino acids. CDR1 and CDR2 from the germline V gene are SGHTA and FQGTGA.

Ten or more counts support this clonotype. The CDR3 region is CASSFDQTGRGEQFF. The DNA for the CDR3 is TGTGCCAGCAGCTTTGATCAGACCGGACGGGGGGAGCAGTTCTTC. The chain carries TRBV6-1 and TRBJ2-1; perhaps TRBD2 as D (6 bases). The V end lost 6 bases, the J end lost 10 bases, and 22 bases lay between the germline ends. Germline V CDR1 and CDR2: MNHNS, SASEGT. The CDR3 loop spans 15 amino acids.

This clonotype was counted at least ten times. The chain uses TRBV5-3 and TRBJ1-5, with D tentatively TRBD1 (5 bases). TRBV5-3 is classed as an ORF, of uncertain function. Between the trimmed V and J ends, which lost 1 base and 6 bases, there was a span of 14 bases. CDR3 length equals 15 residues. The CDR3 here is CARSLWGVLGQPQHF. CDR3 in DNA: TGTGCCAGAAGCTTGTGGGGGGTCTTAGGTCAGCCCCAGCATTTT.

At least ten counts were recorded for this clonotype. The rearrangement joins TRBV19 to TRBJ2-2, with D uncertain. Germline values: CDR1 LNHDA, CDR2 SQIVND (reference sequence). There are 15 residues in the CDR3. V shed 5 bases and J shed 4 bases, with 14 bases lying between them. The CDR3 nucleotides read TGTGCCAGTAGTTTCGACACCAGGTCCACCGGGGAGCTGTTTTTT. Translating gives CASSFDTRSTGELFF.

This clonotype occurred many times. The V call is TRBV2, the J call TRBJ1-2, with 7 bases lining up with TRBD1. The CDR3 contains 12 residues. Germline values: CDR1 SNHLY, CDR2 FYNNEI. V trimming: 5 bases; J trimming: 8 bases; junction bases outside the gene matches: 5. The chain's CDR3 is CASSPGGLGYTF. As DNA, the CDR3 is TGTGCCAGCAGTCCAGGGGGACTCGGCTACACCTTC. The full variable domain, its missing parts supplied by reference TRBV2 and TRBJ1-2, is EPEVTQTPSHQVTQMGQEVILRCVPISNHLYFYWYRQILGQKVEFLVSFYNNEISEKSEIFDDQFSVERPDGSNFTLKIRSTKLEDSAMYFCASSPGGLGYTFGSGTRLTVV.

Many counts were recorded for this clonotype. V and J are TRBV12-3 or TRBV12-4 and TRBJ1-1, with 7 positions matching TRBD1. V lost 6 bases to trimming and J lost 5 bases; unmatched junction nucleotides: 9. The CDR3 consists of 14 residues. The CDR3 spells CASRGTGVRTEAFF. The CDR3 nucleotides read TGTGCCAGCAGGGGAACAGGGGTTAGGACTGAAGCTTTCTTT.

This clonotype came up many times. V and J are TRBV2 and TRBJ1-6; 8 bases align to TRBD1. The CDR3 has 16 residues. Losses at the gene ends were 1 base for V and 7 bases for J; bases not matched to a gene: 6. The germline V gene encodes CDR1 SNHLY and CDR2 FYNNEI. CDR3 region: CASSEEWDRRNSPLHF. The CDR3 nucleotides read TGTGCCAGCAGTGAAGAGTGGGACAGGAGAAATTCACCCCTCCACTTT.

This clonotype has ten or more counts. The chain employs TRBV11-2 and TRBJ2-1; TRBD2 matches at 9 bases. V lost 3 bases to trimming and J lost 8 bases; unmatched junction nucleotides: 8. The germline CDR1 and CDR2 sequences are SGHAT and FQNNGV. The CDR3 is 15 amino acids. In nucleotides, the CDR3 is TGTGCCAGCAGCTTTAGCGGGAGCGTTGGGGATGAGCAGTTCTTC. This sequence encodes CASSFSGSVGDEQFF.

In regard to this clonotype: One end of the junction varies from germline; a read error may be responsible. The chain links TRBV7-9 to TRBJ1-1, with 8 bases matching TRBD1. Looked up from germline, CDR1 is SEHNR and CDR2 is FQNEAQ (reference sequence). The CDR3 has 12 residues. CDR3 amino acids: CASSLAGTGAVF. The CDR3 DNA sequence: TGTGCCAGCAGCTTAGCTGGGACAGGTGCTGTCTTT.

At least ten counts were recorded for this clonotype. The CDR3 here is CASSLIATLLTDTQYF. The CDR3 region has the DNA TGCGCCAGCAGCTTGATTGCTACTCTTCTCACAGATACGCAGTATTTT. The chain joins TRBV5-1 to TRBJ2-3; D is uncertain. Germline CDR1 reads SGHRS; CDR2 reads YFSETQ. This CDR3 comprises 16 residues. V dropped 1 base and J dropped 2 bases, with 14 bases sitting between them.

The V gene is TRBV11-2, the J gene TRBJ2-2; D is unresolved. This CDR3 is 12 amino acids long. V lost 1 base, J lost 6 bases, and 3 bases lay in between. CDR1 is SGHAT and CDR2 is FQNNGV in the germline V gene. In DNA form, the CDR3 reads TGTGCCAGCAGCTTAGCCCCCGGGGAGCTGTTTTTT. This translates into CASSLAPGELFF.